The clone carrying this T cell receptor beta chain appeared once. These data originate in a study of TIL therapy for anti-PD-1-resistant metastatic lung cancer. The CDR3 is 14 residues long. Germline V gene lookup returns CDR1 MGHRA and CDR2 YSYEKL. V lost 4 bases and J lost 5; bases outside the gene matches: 6. The time point: pre-treatment sample, taken before nivolumab and TIL therapy. The tumor samples were excised metastases, mostly pleural nodules or supraclavicular lymph nodes. Sequencing used immunoSEQ v3. Measured with immunoSEQ multiplex PCR; TCRdb has only the in-frame clones, and not every one. The sample yields about 6,300 clones, around three fifths seen once.

The source is a person between 25 and 80 years old with non-small cell lung cancer. Sequencing used tumor tissue, obtained at baseline. The gene calls are TRBV4-1 and TRBJ2-5; TRBD1 matches 8 bases. DNA of the CDR3: TGCGCCAGCAGCCGGTACAGGGGGATGGAGACCCAGTACTTC. It is translated as CASSRYRGMETQYF.